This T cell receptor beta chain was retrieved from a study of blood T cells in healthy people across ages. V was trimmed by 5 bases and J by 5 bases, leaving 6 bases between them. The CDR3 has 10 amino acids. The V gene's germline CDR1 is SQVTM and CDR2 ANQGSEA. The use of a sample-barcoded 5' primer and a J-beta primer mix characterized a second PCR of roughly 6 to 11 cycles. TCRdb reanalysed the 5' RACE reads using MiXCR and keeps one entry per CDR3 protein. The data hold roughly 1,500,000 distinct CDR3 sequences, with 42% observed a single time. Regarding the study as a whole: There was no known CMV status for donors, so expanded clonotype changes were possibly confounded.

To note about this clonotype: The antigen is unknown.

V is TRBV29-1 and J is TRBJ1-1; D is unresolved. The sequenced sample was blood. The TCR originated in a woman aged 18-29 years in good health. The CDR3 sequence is CSVKVTEAFF. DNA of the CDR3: TGCAGCGTTAAGGTTACTGAAGCTTTCTTT.